The sequence of this T cell receptor beta chain was determined in a study of T cell changes during pregnancy in multiple sclerosis. Generated by immunoSEQ multiplex PCR, the TCRdb table keeps only in-frame clones and is missing some. The sample has some 31,000 clones; roughly nine tenths are singletons. Per germline, CDR1 GTSNPN and CDR2 SVGIG (reference sequence). Trimming shortened V by 4 bases and J by 6 bases, and 12 bases separated the two germline ends. This CDR3 contains 12 residues. The source of this sequence is a female donor with multiple sclerosis, enrolled in a pregnancy study. Specimen: CD8+ T cells from peripheral blood mononuclear cells, collected in the second trimester of pregnancy. This chain connects TRBV30 to TRBJ1-1; D not resolved. The CDR3 nucleotides read TGTGCCTGGAAGCGAAAAGATCCTGAAGCTTTCTTT. It yields the protein CAWKRKDPEAFF.